This is a list of T cell receptor beta chains from one sample in a study of metastatic and nonmetastatic thyroid tumors. With MiXCR, TCRdb called clones anew from the PCR reads. The sample contains about 39,000 clones, 19% of which appear only once. Sequencing was carried out using blood. The receptors were sampled from a female donor with papillary thyroid cancer or a benign thyroid nodule (not recorded which). Some clones in this sample may be carry-over from other donors' samples. Each CDR3 is given with its conserved first and last residue. Each record gives: V gene, D gene, J gene, clone size, CDR3 protein, CDR3 DNA. The D gene is left open where the match is weak. Not all rows give a size; the values are once, few, many and, for expanded clones, a class.

TRBV28,NA,TRBJ1-2,many,CASSFQNYGYTF,TGTGCCAGCAGTTTCCAGAACTATGGCTACACCTTC
TRBV24-1,NA,TRBJ2-5,NA,CATSSTSVETQYF,TGTGCCACCAGTAGCACCTCCGTAGAGACCCAGTACTTC
TRBV20-1,TRBD2,TRBJ2-1,many,CSAASGRVLEQFF,TGCAGTGCTGCAAGCGGGAGGGTCTTAGAGCAGTTCTTC
TRBV7-3,NA,TRBJ2-1,once,CASIPYLVNEQFF,TGTGCCAGCATCCCATATCTAGTCAATGAGCAGTTCTTC
TRBV7-2,NA,TRBJ2-3,medium-sized,CASSLVEDTQYF,TGTGCCAGCAGCTTAGTTGAAGATACGCAGTATTTT
TRBV4-2,NA,TRBJ2-1,NA,CASSQELAEVYNEQFF,TGTGCCAGCAGCCAAGAATTAGCGGAAGTCTACAATGAGCAGTTCTTC
TRBV20-1,TRBD2,TRBJ2-1,many,CSAGPGLADNEQFF,TGCAGTGCTGGACCGGGACTAGCGGACAATGAGCAGTTCTTC
TRBV6-1,NA,TRBJ1-4,many,CASNRPHDPHNEKLFF,TGTGCCAGCAACAGACCACACGATCCCCATAATGAAAAACTGTTTTTT
TRBV6-2/TRBV6-3,NA,TRBJ1-5,few,CASSYSSRAGNQPQHF,TGTGCCAGCAGTTACTCATCACGGGCAGGCAATCAGCCCCAGCATTTT
TRBV28,NA,TRBJ2-1,many,CASTVPGRAGNEQFF,TGTGCCAGCACGGTCCCGGGACGGGCGGGCAATGAGCAGTTCTTC
TRBV7-9,NA,TRBJ2-3,many,CASSLELARFLGADTQYF,TGTGCCAGCAGCTTAGAGCTAGCGAGATTTCTTGGGGCAGATACGCAGTATTTT
TRBV10-3,NA,TRBJ1-1,few,CAISPRHGSDTEASF,TGTGCCATCAGCCCTAGACATGGATCTGACACTGAAGCTTCCTTT
TRBV5-4,NA,TRBJ2-5,NA,CASSLGVSKETQYF,TGTGCCAGCAGCTTGGGAGTTTCAAAAGAGACCCAGTACTTC
TRBV19,TRBD2,TRBJ2-7,many,CASSTRTSGTLEQYF,TGTGCCAGTAGTACCCGGACTAGCGGGACCCTCGAGCAGTACTTC
TRBV4-2,TRBD1,TRBJ2-7,many,CASSPGQEPYEQYF,TGTGCCAGCAGCCCTGGACAGGAACCGTACGAGCAGTACTTC
TRBV6-1,NA,TRBJ1-1,NA,CASSENLQVTTEAFF,TGTGCCAGCAGTGAGAATCTACAGGTTACGACTGAAGCTTTCTTT
TRBV6-1,NA,TRBJ2-5,many,CASRQGGALGTQYF,TGTGCCAGCAGACAGGGAGGAGCTCTTGGGACCCAGTACTTC
TRBV11-2,TRBD1,TRBJ1-1,few,CASSAPGGYGAFF,TGTGCCAGCAGCGCCCCAGGGGGGTATGGGGCTTTCTTT
TRBV11-3,NA,TRBJ1-2,NA,CASSFPGSGGHLGYTF,TGTGCCAGCAGCTTCCCCGGGAGTGGAGGGCACCTAGGCTACACCTTC
TRBV6-1,NA,TRBJ1-3,few,CASNSWHTIYF,TGTGCCAGCAATAGCTGGCACACCATATATTTT
TRBV28,TRBD2,TRBJ2-3,many,CASSTRTSGRGADTQYF,TGTGCCAGCAGTACCCGGACTAGCGGGAGGGGGGCAGATACGCAGTATTTT
TRBV6-5,NA,TRBJ1-1,many,CASSYEGGTEAFF,TGTGCCAGCAGTTACGAGGGAGGCACTGAAGCTTTCTTT
TRBV4-2,NA,TRBJ1-6,NA,CASSRETGEVSSPLHF,TGTGCCAGCAGCCGGGAAACGGGTGAGGTTAGCTCACCCCTCCACTTT
TRBV6-2/TRBV6-3,NA,TRBJ1-6,few,CAISESWGEGSPLHF,TGTGCCATCAGTGAGTCGTGGGGGGAGGGTTCACCCCTCCACTTT
TRBV28,TRBD2,TRBJ2-2,many,CASSPGLAGVGTGELFF,TGTGCCAGCAGCCCCGGACTAGCGGGAGTCGGCACCGGGGAGCTGTTTTTT
TRBV7-8,TRBD2,TRBJ2-7,NA,CASSFGVAGPYEQYF,TGTGCCAGCAGCTTTGGCGTAGCGGGTCCCTACGAGCAGTACTTC
TRBV28,NA,TRBJ2-3,few,CAISFGVRCHTTDTQYF,TGTGCCATCAGTTTCGGGGTTCGATGTCACACTACAGATACGCAGTATTTT
TRBV19,NA,TRBJ2-1,NA,CASTEGTYNEQFF,TGTGCCAGTACAGAAGGGACCTACAATGAGCAGTTCTTC
TRBV2,TRBD1,TRBJ1-2,many,CASRDRGNYGYTF,TGTGCCAGCCGGGACAGGGGTAACTATGGCTACACCTTC
TRBV7-2,TRBD2,TRBJ2-1,many,CASSLLSGRALGYNEQFF,TGTGCCAGCAGCTTACTGAGCGGGAGGGCCCTCGGCTACAATGAGCAGTTCTTC
TRBV3-1,NA,TRBJ1-1,many,CASSQVEGLTAFF,TGTGCCAGCAGCCAAGTAGAAGGTCTAACGGCTTTCTTT
TRBV9,NA,TRBJ1-1,few,CARMRGCTEAFF,TGTGCCAGGATGAGGGGTTGCACTGAAGCTTTCTTT
TRBV28,NA,TRBJ2-2,few,CASRATGGATVELFF,TGTGCCAGCAGAGCCACCGGGGGCGCCACCGTGGAGCTGTTTTTT
TRBV6-2/TRBV6-3,NA,TRBJ2-7,NA,CASSYSLGGPSEQYF,TGTGCCAGCAGTTACTCGCTGGGGGGGCCTTCCGAGCAGTACTTC
TRBV29-1,TRBD1,TRBJ1-2,many,CSVLEGNRGREGYTF,TGCAGCGTCCTCGAAGGGAACAGGGGGCGGGAAGGCTACACCTTC